The source of this TCR beta chain is a study of breast tumors, draining lymph nodes, adjacent tissues. Study-level points and caveats: Tumor T cell lymph node origin was a supported hypothesis, not proven. Tumor repertoires ranked between lymph nodes and nontumor tissue in diversity, with V and J gene preferences. Tumor and nontumor repertoires were significantly more similar in luminal-like than in basal-like breast cancer.

Via MiXCR, TCRdb re-called the multiplex PCR reads, giving one row per CDR3 protein. Of some 170,000 distinct CDR3 sequences listed, approximately 30% were seen once; the top ten hold 3% to 4%. CDR3 length equals 15 residues. CDR1 LGHNA and CDR2 YSLEER come from the germline V gene. The germline V and J ends were trimmed by 2 bases and 1 base, with 9 bases remaining between them. Samples came from axillary lymph nodes draining the breast cancer. This clonotype was seen ten or more times. What it recognizes is unknown. The sequence was obtained from a female donor with breast cancer. Some clones in this sample may be carry-over from other donors' samples. The chain uses TRBV4-3 and TRBJ1-3, with D possibly TRBD1 on 5 matching bases. The specimen was axillary lymph node tissue. The CDR3, as DNA: TGCGCCAGCAGCCAATTAACAGGATCTGGAAACACCATATATTTT. Residues: CASSQLTGSGNTIYF.